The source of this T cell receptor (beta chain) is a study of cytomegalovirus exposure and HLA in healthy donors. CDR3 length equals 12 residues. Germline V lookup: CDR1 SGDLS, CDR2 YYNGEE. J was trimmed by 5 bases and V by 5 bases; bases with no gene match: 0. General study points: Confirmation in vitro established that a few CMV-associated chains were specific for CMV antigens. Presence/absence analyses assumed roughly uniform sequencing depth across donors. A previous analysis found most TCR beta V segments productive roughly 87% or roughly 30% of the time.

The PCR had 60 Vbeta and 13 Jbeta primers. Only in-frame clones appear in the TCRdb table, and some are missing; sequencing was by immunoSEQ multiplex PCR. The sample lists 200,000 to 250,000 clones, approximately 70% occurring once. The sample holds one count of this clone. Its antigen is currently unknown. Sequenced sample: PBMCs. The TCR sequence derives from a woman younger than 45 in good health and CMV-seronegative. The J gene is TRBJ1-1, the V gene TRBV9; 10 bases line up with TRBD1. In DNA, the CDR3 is TGTGCCAGCAGGGGACAGGGGACTGAAGCTTTCTTT. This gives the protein CASRGQGTEAFF.